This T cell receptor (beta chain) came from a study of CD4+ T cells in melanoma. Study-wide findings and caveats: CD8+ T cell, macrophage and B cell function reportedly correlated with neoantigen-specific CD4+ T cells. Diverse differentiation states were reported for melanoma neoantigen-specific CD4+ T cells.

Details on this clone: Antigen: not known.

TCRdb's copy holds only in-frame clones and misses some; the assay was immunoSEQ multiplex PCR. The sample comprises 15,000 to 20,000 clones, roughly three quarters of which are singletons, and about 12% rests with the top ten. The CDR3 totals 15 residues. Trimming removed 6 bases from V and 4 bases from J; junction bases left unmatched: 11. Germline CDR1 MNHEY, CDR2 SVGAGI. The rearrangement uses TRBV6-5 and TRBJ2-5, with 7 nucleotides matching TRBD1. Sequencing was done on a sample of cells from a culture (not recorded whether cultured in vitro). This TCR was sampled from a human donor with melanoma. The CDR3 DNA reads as TGTGCCAGCAGCAGATCGGGACAGATAACAGAGACCCAGTACTTC. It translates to CASSRSGQITETQYF.